This T cell receptor beta chain was observed in a study of blood T cell repertoires in COVID-19. TCRdb's copy holds only in-frame clones and misses some; the assay was immunoSEQ multiplex PCR. This sample has approximately 140,000 clones, with around nine tenths found just once. This clone was seen only a few times. The V and J ends lost 5 bases and 0 bases respectively, with 11 bases between them. Germline values: CDR1 LNHDA, CDR2 SQIVND (reference sequence). The CDR3 contains 15 residues. The sample consisted of peripheral blood. This sequence joins TRBV19 and TRBJ2-1; the D is unclear. This sequence was found in a man aged 65-85 years with active COVID-19. The CDR3 DNA is TGTGCCAGTAGTCTGGGCAACCCCTCCTACAATGAGCAGTTCTTC. Amino acids: CASSLGNPSYNEQFF.